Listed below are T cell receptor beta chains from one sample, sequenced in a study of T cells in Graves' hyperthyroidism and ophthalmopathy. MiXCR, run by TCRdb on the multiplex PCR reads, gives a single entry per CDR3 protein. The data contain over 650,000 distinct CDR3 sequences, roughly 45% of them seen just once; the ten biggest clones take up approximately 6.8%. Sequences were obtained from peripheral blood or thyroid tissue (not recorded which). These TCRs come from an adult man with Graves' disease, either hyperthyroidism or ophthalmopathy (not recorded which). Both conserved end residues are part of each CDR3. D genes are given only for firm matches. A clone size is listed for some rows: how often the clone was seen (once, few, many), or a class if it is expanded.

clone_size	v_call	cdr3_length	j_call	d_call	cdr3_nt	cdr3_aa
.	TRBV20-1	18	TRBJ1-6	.	TGCAGTGCTAGAGATGGAGGGAAGAGGGGTTACTCCAATTCACCCCTCCACTTT	CSARDGGKRGYSNSPLHF
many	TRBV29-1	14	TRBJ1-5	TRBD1	TGCAGCGCCACCCTACAGGGGGCGAGGCAGCCCCAGCATTTT	CSATLQGARQPQHF
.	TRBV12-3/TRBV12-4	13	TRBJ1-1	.	TGTGCCAGCAGCCCACACTTGAACACTGAAGCTTTCTTT	CASSPHLNTEAFF
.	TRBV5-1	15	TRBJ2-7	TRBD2	TGCGCCAGCGCCCCTGCTAGCGGGAGCTCCTACGAGCAGTACTTC	CASAPASGSSYEQYF
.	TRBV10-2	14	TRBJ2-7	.	TGCGCCAGCAGAGGAGACTACCCCACCTACGAGCAGTACTTC	CASRGDYPTYEQYF
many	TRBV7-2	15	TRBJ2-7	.	TGTGCCAGCAGCTTAAGTCCCGTTAACTCCTACGAGCAGTACTTC	CASSLSPVNSYEQYF
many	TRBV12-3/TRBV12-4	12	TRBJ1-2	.	TGTGCCAGCAGTTCGGTGAACTATGGCTACACCTTC	CASSSVNYGYTF
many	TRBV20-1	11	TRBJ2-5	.	TGCAGTGCTAGAGAAAGGGAGACCCAGTACTTC	CSARERETQYF
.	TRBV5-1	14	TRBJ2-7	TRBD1	TGCGCCAGCAGCACTGCCGGGACAGGGAACGAGCAGTACTTC	CASSTAGTGNEQYF
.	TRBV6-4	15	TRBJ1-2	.	TGTGCCAGCAGTCACGCGGGCAGCTCAAACTATGGCTACACCTTC	CASSHAGSSNYGYTF
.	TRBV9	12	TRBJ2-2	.	TGTGCCAGCAGTCGTAAGTCCGGGGAGCTGTTTTTT	CASSRKSGELFF
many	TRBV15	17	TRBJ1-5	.	TGTGCCACCAGCAGAATGCCATGGACGGGTAGCAATCAGCCCCAGCATTTT	CATSRMPWTGSNQPQHF
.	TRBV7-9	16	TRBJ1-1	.	TGTGCCAGCAGCTTAGAAGGTACTCGACTTGGCACTGAAGCTTTCTTT	CASSLEGTRLGTEAFF
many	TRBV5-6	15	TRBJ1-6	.	TGTGCCAGCAGCTTGAGGCAGGGCCTTAATTCACCCCTCCACTTT	CASSLRQGLNSPLHF
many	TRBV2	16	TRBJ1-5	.	TGTGCCAGCAGTGACGGTCGGGGGTATAGCAATCAGCCCCAGCATTTT	CASSDGRGYSNQPQHF
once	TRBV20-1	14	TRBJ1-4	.	TGCAGTGCTGAAAACAGCCGCTCTAATGAAAAACTGTTTTTT	CSAENSRSNEKLFF